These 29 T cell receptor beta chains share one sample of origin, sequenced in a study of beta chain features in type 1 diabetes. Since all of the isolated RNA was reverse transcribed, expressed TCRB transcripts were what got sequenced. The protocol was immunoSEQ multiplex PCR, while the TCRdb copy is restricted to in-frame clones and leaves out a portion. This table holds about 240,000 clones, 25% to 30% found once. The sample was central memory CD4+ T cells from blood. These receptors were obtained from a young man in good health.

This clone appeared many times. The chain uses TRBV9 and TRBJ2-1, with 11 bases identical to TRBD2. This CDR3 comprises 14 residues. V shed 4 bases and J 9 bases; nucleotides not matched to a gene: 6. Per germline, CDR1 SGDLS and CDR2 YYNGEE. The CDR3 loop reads CASSTLAGESEQFF. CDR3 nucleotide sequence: TGTGCCAGCAGCACACTAGCGGGAGAGAGTGAGCAGTTCTTC.

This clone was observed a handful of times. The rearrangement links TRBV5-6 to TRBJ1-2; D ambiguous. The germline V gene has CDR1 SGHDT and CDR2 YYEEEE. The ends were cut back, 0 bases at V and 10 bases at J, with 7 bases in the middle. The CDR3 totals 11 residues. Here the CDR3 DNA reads TGTGCCAGCAGCTTGGGAAGGGTCTACACCTTC. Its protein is CASSLGRVYTF.

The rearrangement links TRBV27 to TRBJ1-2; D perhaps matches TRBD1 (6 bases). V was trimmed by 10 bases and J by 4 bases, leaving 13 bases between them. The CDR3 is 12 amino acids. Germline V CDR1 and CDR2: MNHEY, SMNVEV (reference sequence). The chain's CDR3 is CATYNRVYGYTF. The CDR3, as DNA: TGTGCCACCTACAACAGGGTCTATGGCTACACCTTC.

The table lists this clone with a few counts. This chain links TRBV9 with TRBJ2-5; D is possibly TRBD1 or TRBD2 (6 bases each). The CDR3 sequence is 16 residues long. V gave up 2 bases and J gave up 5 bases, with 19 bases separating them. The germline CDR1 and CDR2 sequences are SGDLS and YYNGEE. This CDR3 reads CASSVAGGGLKETQYF. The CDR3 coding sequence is TGTGCCAGCAGCGTGGCCGGGGGCGGTTTGAAGGAGACCCAGTACTTC.

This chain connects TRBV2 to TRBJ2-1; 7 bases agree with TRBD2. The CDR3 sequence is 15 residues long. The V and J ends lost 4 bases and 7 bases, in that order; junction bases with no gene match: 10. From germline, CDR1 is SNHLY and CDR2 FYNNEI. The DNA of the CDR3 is TGTGCCAGCAGTGGATCGGCGGGAGTGGGAAATGAGCAGTTCTTC. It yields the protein CASSGSAGVGNEQFF.

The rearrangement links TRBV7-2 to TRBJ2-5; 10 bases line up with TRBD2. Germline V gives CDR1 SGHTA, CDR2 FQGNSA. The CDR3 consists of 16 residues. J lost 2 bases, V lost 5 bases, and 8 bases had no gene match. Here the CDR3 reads CASSVHQAGGQETQYF. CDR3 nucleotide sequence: TGTGCCAGCAGCGTGCATCAAGCGGGGGGGCAAGAGACCCAGTACTTC.

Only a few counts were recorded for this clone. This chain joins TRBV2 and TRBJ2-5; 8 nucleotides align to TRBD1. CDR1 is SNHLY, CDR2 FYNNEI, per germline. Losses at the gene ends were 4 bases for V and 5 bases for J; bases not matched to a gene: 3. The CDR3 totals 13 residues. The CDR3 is CASSGNRGETQYF. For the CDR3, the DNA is TGTGCCAGCAGTGGAAACAGGGGGGAGACCCAGTACTTC.

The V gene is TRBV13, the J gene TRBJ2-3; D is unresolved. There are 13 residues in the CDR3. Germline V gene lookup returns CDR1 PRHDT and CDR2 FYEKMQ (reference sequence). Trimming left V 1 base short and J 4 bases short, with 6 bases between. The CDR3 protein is CASSLVGADTQYF. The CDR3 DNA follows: TGTGCCAGCAGCTTAGTAGGCGCAGATACGCAGTATTTT. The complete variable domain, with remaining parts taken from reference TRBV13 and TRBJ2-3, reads AAGVIQSPRHLIKEKRETATLKCYPIPRHDTVYWYQQGPGQDPQFLISFYEKMQSDKGSIPDRFSAQQFSDYHSELNMSSLELGDSALYFCASSLVGADTQYFGPGTRLTVL.

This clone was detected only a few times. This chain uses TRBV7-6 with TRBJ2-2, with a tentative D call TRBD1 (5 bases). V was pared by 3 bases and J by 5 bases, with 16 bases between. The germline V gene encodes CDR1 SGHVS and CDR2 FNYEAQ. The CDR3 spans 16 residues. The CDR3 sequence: CASSFQPQGVTGELFF. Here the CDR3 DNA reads TGTGCCAGCAGCTTTCAGCCCCAGGGTGTAACCGGGGAGCTGTTTTTT.

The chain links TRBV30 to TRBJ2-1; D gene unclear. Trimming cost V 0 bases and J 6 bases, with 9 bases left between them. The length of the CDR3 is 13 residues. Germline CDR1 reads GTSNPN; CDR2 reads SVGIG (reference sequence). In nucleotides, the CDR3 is TGTGCCTGGAGTGTACTGAGAACCAATGAGCAGTTCTTC. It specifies CAWSVLRTNEQFF.

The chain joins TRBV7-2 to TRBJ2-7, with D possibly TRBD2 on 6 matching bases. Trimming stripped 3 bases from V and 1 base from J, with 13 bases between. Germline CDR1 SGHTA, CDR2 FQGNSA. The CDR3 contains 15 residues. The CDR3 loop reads CASSFGGGRSYEQYF. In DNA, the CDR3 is TGTGCCAGCAGCTTTGGTGGAGGGCGTTCCTACGAGCAGTACTTC.

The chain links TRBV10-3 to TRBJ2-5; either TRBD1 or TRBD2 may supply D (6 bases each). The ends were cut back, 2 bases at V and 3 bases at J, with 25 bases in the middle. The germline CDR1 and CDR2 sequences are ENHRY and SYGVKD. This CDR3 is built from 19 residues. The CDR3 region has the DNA TGTGCCATCAGTGAGCCTACTAAGGAAAGGGGGGCGCACAAAGAGACCCAGTACTTC. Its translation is CAISEPTKERGAHKETQYF.

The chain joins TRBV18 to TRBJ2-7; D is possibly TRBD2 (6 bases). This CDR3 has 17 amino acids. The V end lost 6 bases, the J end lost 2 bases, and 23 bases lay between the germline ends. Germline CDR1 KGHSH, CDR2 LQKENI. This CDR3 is CASSLLHSSENPYEQYF. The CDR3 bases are TGTGCCAGCTCGCTCCTCCATTCTAGCGAAAACCCCTACGAGCAGTACTTC.

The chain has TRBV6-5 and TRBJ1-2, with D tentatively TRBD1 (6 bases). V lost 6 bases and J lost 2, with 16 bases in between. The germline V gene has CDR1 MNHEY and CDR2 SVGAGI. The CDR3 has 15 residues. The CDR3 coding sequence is TGTGCCAGCAGCCGGAGACAGGAGCCCAACTATGGCTACACCTTC. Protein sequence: CASSRRQEPNYGYTF.

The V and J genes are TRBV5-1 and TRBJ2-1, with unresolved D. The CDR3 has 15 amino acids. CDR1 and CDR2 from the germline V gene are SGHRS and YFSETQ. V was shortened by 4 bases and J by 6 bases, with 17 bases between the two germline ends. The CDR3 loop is CASSPGREVGNEQFF. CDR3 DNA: TGCGCCAGCAGCCCCGGACGCGAGGTTGGCAATGAGCAGTTCTTC.

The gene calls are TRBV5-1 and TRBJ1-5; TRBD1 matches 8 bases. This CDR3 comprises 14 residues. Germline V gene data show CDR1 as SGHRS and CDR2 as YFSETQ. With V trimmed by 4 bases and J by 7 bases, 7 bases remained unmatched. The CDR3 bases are TGCGCCAGCAGCCCTCTCGACAGGGGACAGCCCCAGCATTTT. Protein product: CASSPLDRGQPQHF.

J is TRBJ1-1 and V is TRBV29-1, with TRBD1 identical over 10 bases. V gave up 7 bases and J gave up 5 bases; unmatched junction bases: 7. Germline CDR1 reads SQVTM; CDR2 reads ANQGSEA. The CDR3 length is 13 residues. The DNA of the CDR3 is TGCAGCGCCCGGGACAGGGGTTTTACTGAAGCTTTCTTT. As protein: CSARDRGFTEAFF.

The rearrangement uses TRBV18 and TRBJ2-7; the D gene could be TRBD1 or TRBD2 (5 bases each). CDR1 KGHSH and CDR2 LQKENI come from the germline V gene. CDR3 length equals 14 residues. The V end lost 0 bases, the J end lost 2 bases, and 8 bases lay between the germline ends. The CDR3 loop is CASSPPGGAYEQYF. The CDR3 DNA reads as TGTGCCAGCTCACCACCTGGGGGTGCCTACGAGCAGTACTTC. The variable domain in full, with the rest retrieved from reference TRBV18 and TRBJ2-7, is NAGVMQNPRHLVRRRGQEARLRCSPMKGHSHVYWYRQLPEEGLKFMVYLQKENIIDESGMPKERFSAEFPKEGPSILRIQQVVRGDSAAYFCASSPPGGAYEQYFGPGTRLTVT.

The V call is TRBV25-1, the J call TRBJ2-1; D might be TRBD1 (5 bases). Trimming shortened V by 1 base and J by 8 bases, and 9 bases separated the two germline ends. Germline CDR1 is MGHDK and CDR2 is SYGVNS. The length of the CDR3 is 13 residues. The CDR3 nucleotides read TGTGCCAGCAGTGAATCAGGGATCCATGAGCAGTTCTTC. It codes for CASSESGIHEQFF.

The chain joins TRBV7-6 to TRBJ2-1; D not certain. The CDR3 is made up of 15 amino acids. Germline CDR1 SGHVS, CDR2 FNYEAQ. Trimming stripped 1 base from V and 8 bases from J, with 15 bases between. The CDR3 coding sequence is TGTGCCAGCAGCTTAGGGTCTGCGGCACCGGATGAGCAGTTCTTC. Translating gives CASSLGSAAPDEQFF.

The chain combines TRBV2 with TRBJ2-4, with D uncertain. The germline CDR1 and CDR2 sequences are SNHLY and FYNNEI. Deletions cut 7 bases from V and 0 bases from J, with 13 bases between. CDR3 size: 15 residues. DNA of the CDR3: TGTGCCAGCAAGGCCATTTATCTAGCCAAAAACATTCAGTACTTC. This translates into CASKAIYLAKNIQYF.

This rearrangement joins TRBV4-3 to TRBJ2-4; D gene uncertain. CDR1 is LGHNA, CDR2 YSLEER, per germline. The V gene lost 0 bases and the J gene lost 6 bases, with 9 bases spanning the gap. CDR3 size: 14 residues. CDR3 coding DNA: TGCGCCAGCAGCCAAGATCCGAGCTCAAACATTCAGTACTTC. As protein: CASSQDPSSNIQYF.

CDR3 nucleotides: TGTGCCAGCAGTTTGATGGACAGGGTTAGCACAGATACGCAGTATTTT. Translation gives CASSLMDRVSTDTQYF. The rearrangement joins TRBV27 to TRBJ2-3; 8 bases match TRBD1. The CDR3 consists of 16 residues. With V trimmed by 3 bases and J by 0 bases, 5 bases remained unmatched. Germline CDR1 is MNHEY and CDR2 is SMNVEV (reference sequence).

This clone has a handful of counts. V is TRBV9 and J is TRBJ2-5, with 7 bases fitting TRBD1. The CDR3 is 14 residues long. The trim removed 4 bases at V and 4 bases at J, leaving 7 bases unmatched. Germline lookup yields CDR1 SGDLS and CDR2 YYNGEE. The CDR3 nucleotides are TGTGCCAGCAGCCGACAGGGATTGAGAGAGACCCAGTACTTC. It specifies CASSRQGLRETQYF.

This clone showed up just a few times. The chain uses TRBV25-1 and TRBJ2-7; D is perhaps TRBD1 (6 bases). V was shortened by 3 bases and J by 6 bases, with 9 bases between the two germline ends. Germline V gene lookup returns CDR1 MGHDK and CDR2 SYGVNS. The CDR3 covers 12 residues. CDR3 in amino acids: CASSEDRSEQYF. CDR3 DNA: TGTGCCAGCAGTGAGGACAGATCCGAGCAGTACTTC.

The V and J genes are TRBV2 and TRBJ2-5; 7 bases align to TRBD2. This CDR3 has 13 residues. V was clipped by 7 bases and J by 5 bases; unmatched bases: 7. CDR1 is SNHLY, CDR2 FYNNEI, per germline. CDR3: CASKRGEGETQYF. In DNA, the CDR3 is TGTGCCAGCAAGCGGGGTGAGGGGGAGACCCAGTACTTC.

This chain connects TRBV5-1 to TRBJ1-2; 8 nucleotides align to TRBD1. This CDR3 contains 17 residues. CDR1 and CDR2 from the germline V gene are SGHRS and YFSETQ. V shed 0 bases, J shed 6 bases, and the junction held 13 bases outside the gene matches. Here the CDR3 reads CASSLGGQGRGRDGYTF. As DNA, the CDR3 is TGCGCCAGCAGCTTGGGAGGACAGGGCCGTGGTCGGGATGGCTACACCTTC.

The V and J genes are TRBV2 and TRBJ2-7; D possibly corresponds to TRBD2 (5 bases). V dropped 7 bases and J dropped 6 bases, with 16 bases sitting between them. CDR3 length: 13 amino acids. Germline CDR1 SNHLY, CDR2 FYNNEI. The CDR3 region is CASTRTPRAEQYF. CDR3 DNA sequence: TGTGCCAGCACGAGGACTCCTCGGGCCGAGCAGTACTTC.

DNA for the CDR3: TGTGCCAGCAGTCCGGGGGCGAATGGCTACACCTTC. Its protein product is CASSPGANGYTF. The chain links TRBV6-5 to TRBJ1-2; weak D call: TRBD1 (6 bases). Trimming left V 5 bases short and J 6 bases short, with 10 bases between. CDR3 length: 12 amino acids. CDR1 and CDR2 from the germline V gene are MNHEY and SVGAGI.